One T cell receptor (beta chain) is described in this entry. TCRdb keeps only in-frame clones here, not all; method: immunoSEQ multiplex PCR. The sample carries 30,000 or so clones, less than 95% recorded once. The length of the CDR3 is 13 residues. Germline V gene lookup returns CDR1 SGHAT and CDR2 FQNNGV. Trimming took off 5 bases at V and 5 bases at J, with 12 bases between the two ends. The sample originates from a study of blood T cell repertoires in COVID-19. Study information: Sites across the United States, Italy and Spain contributed samples from acute and convalescent COVID-19.

The chain carries TRBV11-2 and TRBJ1-1; D gene uncertain. The sequence derives from an older man with active or convalescent COVID-19. Sequencing used peripheral blood. For the CDR3, the DNA is TGTGCCAGCAGCATGACAAGAGGGACTGAAGCTTTCTTT. As protein: CASSMTRGTEAFF.